This TCR beta chain was obtained from a study of blood T cell repertoires in COVID-19. Study-level information: COVID-19 samples, acute and convalescent, were from the United States, Italy and Spain. T cells, B-cell-depleted T cells, or PBMCs provided the cDNA or gDNA that served as material.

This CDR3 comprises 11 residues. V gave up 5 bases and J gave up 3 bases, with 5 bases separating them. Under the authors' procedure: By means of reference gene primer amplification, nucleated cell counts were estimated. TCRdb keeps only in-frame clones here, not all; method: immunoSEQ multiplex PCR. V, J and clone size were drawn from that table, and D and trimming were deduced from the DNA. The table lists about 200,000 clones, around 80% of them singletons. Specimen: peripheral blood. The TCR comes from a woman aged 45-59 years with acute or convalescent COVID-19. This chain uses TRBV12-3 or TRBV12-4 with TRBJ2-7; D call uncertain. CDR3 protein: CASSPNYEQYF. In nucleotides, the CDR3 is TGTGCCAGCAGTCCCAACTACGAGCAGTACTTC.